This TCR beta chain comes out of a study of vaccination and CD4 T cells after COVID-19. Across the study: Under 10 convalescent cases were mild and one was severe, and all had been SARS-CoV-2 positive by nasal swab PCR. According to the study, participants were given two doses of BNT162b2 or mRNA-1273 vaccine. Sampling after COVID took place at a median of around 91 days (range 35 to 161) following diagnosis. Study results and limitations: Convalescent patients gained a median about 90% of their reactive clones only post-vaccination.

Cultured CD4+ T cells had their DNA profiled by the Oncomine TCR Beta short-read assay. TCRdb itself ran the PCR reads through MiXCR, one entry per CDR3 protein. The sample has 11,000 or so distinct CDR3 sequences, 50% to 70% seen once. This clonotype was observed a handful of times. The target antigen is unknown. V lost 4 bases and J lost 5; bases outside the gene matches: 6. The germline V gene encodes CDR1 MNHNS and CDR2 SASEGT. This CDR3 contains 16 residues. Treatment meaning: roughly 10-day PBMC culture with coronavirus spike peptide pools or control peptides (ViraFEST assay). This receptor was obtained from a human donor who had recovered from COVID-19. The rearrangement links TRBV6-1 to TRBJ2-2; 11 bases align to TRBD2. The sequencing input was CD4+ T cells from blood, cultured in vitro. This CDR3 is CASSALAGGSTGELFF. The CDR3 DNA reads as TGTGCCAGCAGTGCCTTAGCGGGGGGGTCTACCGGGGAGCTGTTTTTT.